Below, 25 T cell receptor beta chains from the same sample are listed, as sequenced in a study of CD8 T cells in ankylosing spondylitis. TCRdb fed the 5' RACE reads into MiXCR, producing one record per CDR3 protein. The sample yields 150,000 to 200,000 distinct CDR3 sequences, 10% to 15% seen once. Input material: blood, either unsorted or a sorted T cell fraction (not recorded which). The receptor set was obtained from a female donor with ankylosing spondylitis or in good health (not recorded which).

J is TRBJ2-3 and V is TRBV5-1; weak D call: TRBD2 (6 bases). This CDR3 contains 14 residues. Germline V gives CDR1 SGHRS, CDR2 YFSETQ. The V end was cut by 2 bases, the J end by 5 bases, with 12 bases between. The DNA of the CDR3 is TGCGCCAGCAGCTTCGGCGGGGTGCAAGATACGCAGTATTTT. This encodes CASSFGGVQDTQYF.

There are a few counts of this clonotype. The chain combines TRBV4-1 with TRBJ2-3, with D possibly being TRBD1 or TRBD2 (5 bases each). This CDR3 comprises 19 residues. From germline, CDR1 is MGHRA and CDR2 YSYEKL. Trimming stripped 1 base from V and 1 base from J, with 21 bases between. CDR3 protein: CASSQGLGWGMFGTDTQYF. DNA of the CDR3: TGCGCCAGCAGCCAAGGCTTGGGGTGGGGGATGTTCGGCACAGATACGCAGTATTTT.

This clonotype has only a few counts. This rearrangement joins TRBV29-1 to TRBJ2-1; D gene unclear. Germline V gene lookup returns CDR1 SQVTM and CDR2 ANQGSEA. Trimming left V 4 bases short and J 4 bases short, with 17 bases between. The CDR3 has 15 amino acids. The CDR3 DNA reads TGCAGCGTTGCCGATGTCGATCCCCCGTACAATGAGCAGTTCTTC. Protein: CSVADVDPPYNEQFF.

This clonotype was counted between two and nine times. The rearrangement joins TRBV7-2 to TRBJ2-7; D might be TRBD1 (5 bases). CDR3 size: 16 residues. Looked up from germline, CDR1 is SGHTA and CDR2 is FQGNSA. V dropped 2 bases and J dropped 4 bases, with 18 bases sitting between them. This chain's CDR3 is CASSLNLGDRRYEQYF. In DNA form, the CDR3 reads TGTGCCAGCAGCTTAAATCTAGGGGATCGCAGATACGAGCAGTACTTC.

The rearrangement uses TRBV24-1 and TRBJ2-1; 7 nucleotides line up with TRBD1. This CDR3 is built from 14 residues. With 4 bases clipped from V and 10 bases from J, the junction kept 9 bases outside the gene matches. Germline CDR1 is KGHDR and CDR2 is SFDVKD. CDR3 DNA: TGTGCCACCAGTGACCTGGGGGACAGAAGAGAGCAGTTCTTC. Translation: CATSDLGDRREQFF.

At least ten counts were recorded for this clonotype. The chain combines TRBV20-1 with TRBJ2-5, with D unclear. The CDR3 is 13 residues long. The V and J ends lost 6 bases and 2 bases respectively, with 13 bases between them. Per germline, CDR1 DFQATT and CDR2 SNEGSKA (reference sequence). CDR3 DNA: TGCAGTGCGCGTCACTACCCACAAGAGACCCAGTACTTC. Translation: CSARHYPQETQYF.

This clonotype was observed at least ten times. This chain connects TRBV28 to TRBJ2-7; D ambiguous. Germline-derived CDR1 and CDR2 are MDHEN and SYDVKM. V gave up 2 bases and J gave up 0 bases, with 11 bases separating them. The CDR3 runs to 15 residues. This CDR3 reads CASSLPLGSSYEQYF. The CDR3 region has the DNA TGTGCCAGCAGTTTACCCCTCGGAAGCTCCTACGAGCAGTACTTC.

This clonotype was detected many times. The chain joins TRBV12-3 or TRBV12-4 to TRBJ2-2; D gene unclear. The CDR3 extends over 15 amino acids. Trimming took 6 bases from V and 0 from J, leaving 11 bases between them. Here the CDR3 reads CASSPARSNTGELFF. CDR3 sequence (DNA): TGTGCCAGCAGCCCCGCCAGATCGAACACCGGGGAGCTGTTTTTT.

The V call is TRBV4-3, the J call TRBJ2-1; 7 bases align to TRBD2. J was trimmed by 8 bases and V by 2 bases; bases with no gene match: 9. CDR3 length equals 15 residues. Per the germline V gene, CDR1 is LGHNA and CDR2 is YSLEER. DNA for the CDR3: TGCGCCAGCAGCCAACCCGTTCGGGGGGTCGATGAGCAGTTCTTC. Its translation is CASSQPVRGVDEQFF.

The chain joins TRBV5-1 to TRBJ2-1; 12 bases fit TRBD2. There are 20 residues in the CDR3. The trim removed 4 bases at V and 7 bases at J, leaving 21 bases unmatched. Germline V gene data show CDR1 as SGHRS and CDR2 as YFSETQ. The CDR3 protein is CASSTLSGTLTSGRRNEQFF. The CDR3 DNA follows: TGCGCCAGCAGCACCCTGAGTGGGACACTGACTAGCGGGAGAAGAAATGAGCAGTTCTTC.

This clonotype appeared a few times. The gene calls are TRBV19 and TRBJ2-7; D is ambiguous. The V end lost 5 bases, the J end lost 2 bases, and 16 bases lay between the germline ends. From germline, CDR1 is LNHDA and CDR2 SQIVND (reference sequence). The CDR3 is 15 residues long. Here the CDR3 reads CASSGVLGQAYEQYF. CDR3 in DNA: TGTGCCAGTAGTGGTGTTCTAGGCCAGGCCTACGAGCAGTACTTC.

The chain links TRBV6-1 to TRBJ2-7; D is uncertain. The V end was cut by 3 bases, the J end by 7 bases, with 10 bases between. CDR3 size: 12 residues. Germline V lookup: CDR1 MNHNS, CDR2 SASEGT. DNA of the CDR3: TGTGCCAGCAGTGATTGGTTCGGTGAGCAGTACTTC. It is translated as CASSDWFGEQYF.

The chain uses TRBV10-3 and TRBJ2-2; 10 bases are a match to TRBD2. This CDR3 has 17 residues. Germline V gene data show CDR1 as ENHRY and CDR2 as SYGVKD. V lost 3 bases and J lost 5; bases outside the gene matches: 9. DNA for the CDR3: TGTGCCATCAGTGAACCCCCTCTAGCGGGAGAAACCGGGGAGCTGTTTTTT. As protein: CAISEPPLAGETGELFF.

This clonotype was recorded many times. The rearrangement joins TRBV9 to TRBJ2-6; D is perhaps TRBD2 (6 bases). V shed 3 bases and J shed 1 base, with 14 bases lying between them. Germline-derived CDR1 and CDR2 are SGDLS and YYNGEE. The CDR3 contains 17 residues. The chain's CDR3 is CASSAQWGGSGANVLTF. The CDR3 bases are TGTGCCAGCAGCGCGCAATGGGGAGGTTCTGGGGCCAACGTCCTGACTTTC.

This chain joins TRBV12-3 or TRBV12-4 and TRBJ1-2; possibly TRBD1 for D (5 bases). Trimming pared 4 bases from V and 5 bases from J, leaving 11 bases between. CDR3 length: 13 amino acids. CDR3 amino acids: CASSSGPGYGYTF. The DNA for the CDR3 is TGTGCCAGCAGTTCGGGGCCAGGTTATGGCTACACCTTC.

This clonotype was detected only a few times. The rearrangement joins TRBV7-9 to TRBJ2-2; no firm D call. V lost 5 bases and J 7 bases, leaving 8 bases between the germline ends. The CDR3 totals 12 residues. Germline V gives CDR1 SEHNR, CDR2 FQNEAQ (reference sequence). In DNA, the CDR3 is TGTGCCAGCAGCCTCACGAACGGGGAGCTGTTTTTT. This gives the protein CASSLTNGELFF.

The sample holds a few counts of this clonotype. The J gene is TRBJ1-1, the V gene TRBV3-1, with D unresolved. The ends were cut back, 3 bases at V and 0 bases at J, with 8 bases in the middle. CDR1 and CDR2 from the germline V gene are LGHDT and YNNKEL (reference sequence). The CDR3 is 14 amino acids. The chain's CDR3 is CASSQLTVNTEAFF. The DNA of the CDR3 is TGTGCCAGCAGCCAGCTGACGGTGAACACTGAAGCTTTCTTT.

This clonotype was recorded many times. CDR3 residues: CSARPLSSNQPQHF. The CDR3 DNA reads TGCAGTGCTAGACCCCTGAGCAGCAATCAGCCCCAGCATTTT. The chain joins TRBV20-1 to TRBJ1-5; D not resolved. Germline CDR1 DFQATT, CDR2 SNEGSKA (reference sequence). This CDR3 has 14 amino acids. Trimming stripped 2 bases from V and 1 base from J, with 9 bases between.

This clonotype occurred many times. The J gene is TRBJ1-1, the V gene TRBV12-3 or TRBV12-4; D unresolved. The ends were cut back, 6 bases at V and 3 bases at J, with 11 bases in the middle. CDR3 size: 13 residues. The CDR3 DNA sequence: TGTGCCAGCAGCCGCCTGAAGGACACTGAAGCTTTCTTT. Its protein is CASSRLKDTEAFF.

The CDR3 DNA sequence: TGCAGTGCTAAGGGGGATAGGGAAGCCCCGGATGGCTACACCTTC. Amino acid sequence: CSAKGDREAPDGYTF. The V call is TRBV20-1, the J call TRBJ1-2, with D possibly matching TRBD1 (6 bases). The V end lost 4 bases, the J end lost 6 bases, and 21 bases lay between the germline ends. This CDR3 contains 15 residues. Germline CDR1 DFQATT, CDR2 SNEGSKA (reference sequence).

This clonotype came up many times. The chain joins TRBV20-1 to TRBJ2-2, with D possibly matching TRBD1 (5 bases). CDR1 and CDR2 from the germline V gene are DFQATT and SNEGSKA (reference sequence). Trimming shortened V by 6 bases and J by 4 bases, and 15 bases separated the two germline ends. This CDR3 has 14 residues. The CDR3, as DNA: TGCAGTGCACAGCAGCAGGGCGCCACCGGGGAGCTGTTTTTT. This gives the protein CSAQQQGATGELFF.

This clonotype was seen ten or more times. The chain is built from TRBV6-2 or TRBV6-3 and TRBJ2-2; possible D gene TRBD1, 6 bases. The V gene's germline CDR1 is MNHEY and CDR2 SVGEGT. This CDR3 spans 16 amino acids. Trimming removed 6 bases from V and 3 bases from J, with 17 bases in between. As DNA, the CDR3 is TGTGCCAGCAGAAGTGCAGTGGACAGACACACCGGGGAGCTGTTTTTT. As protein: CASRSAVDRHTGELFF.

This clonotype showed up many times. This rearrangement joins TRBV7-8 to TRBJ2-1, with 13 bases that match TRBD2. Germline-derived CDR1 and CDR2 are SGHVS and FQNEAQ. The junction had 4 bases not matched to a gene; V was cut back by 5 bases and J by 6 bases. The CDR3 is 15 residues long. CDR3 loop: CASSPTSGRSNEQFF. The CDR3 nucleotides are TGTGCCAGCAGCCCGACTAGCGGGAGGAGCAATGAGCAGTTCTTC.

This clonotype was found once. The junction departs from the called germline gene at one end, perhaps through a read error. This chain links TRBV7-2 with TRBJ1-3; D remains unclear. CDR1 is SGHTA and CDR2 is FQGNSA in the germline V gene. The CDR3 consists of 16 residues. The chain's CDR3 is CASSLRGQSSGNTTYF. The CDR3 DNA follows: TGTGCCAGCAGCTTAAGAGGGCAGAGCTCTGGAAACACCACATATTTT.

V usage is TRBV6-1 and J usage is TRBJ1-1; D unresolved. Germline loops: CDR1 MNHNS, CDR2 SASEGT. The CDR3 length is 14 residues. The V end lost 5 bases, the J end lost 3 bases, and 13 bases lay between the germline ends. The CDR3 DNA follows: TGTGCCAGCAGTAGGCAAGGGAGTGACACTGAAGCTTTCTTT. This codes for CASSRQGSDTEAFF.